This T cell receptor (beta chain) was identified during a study of CD8 T cells in ankylosing spondylitis. This clonotype appeared many times. As yet, its antigen is unknown. Using quantitative 5'-RACE with molecular barcodes, the authors made TCR beta libraries. TCRdb re-analysed the 5' RACE reads in MiXCR, keeping a single row per CDR3 protein. The table shows under 250,000 distinct CDR3 sequences, with approximately 8% occurring only once. V dropped 6 bases and J dropped 2; count of bases not matched to a gene: 4. This CDR3 contains 13 residues. Per the germline V gene, CDR1 is SQVTM and CDR2 is ANQGSEA. Findings and caveats of the study: Clones tied to disease were said to be significantly enriched in matched ankylosing spondylitis synovial fluid. For ankylosing spondylitis blood, a TCR beta motif of several highly homologous variants appeared characteristic.

The V gene is TRBV29-1, the J gene TRBJ2-3; 8 nucleotides line up with TRBD2. This clonotype was obtained from a female donor with ankylosing spondylitis or in good health (not recorded which). The sample consisted of blood, either unsorted or a sorted T cell fraction (not recorded which). CDR3 region: CSVRGAYTDTQYF. The CDR3 nucleotides read TGCAGCGTGCGGGGGGCATACACAGATACGCAGTATTTT.